This entry describes one T cell receptor (beta chain). This sample was taken from a study of blood T cell repertoires in COVID-19. Some clones are missing from TCRdb's copy, which holds only in-frame ones; the method was immunoSEQ multiplex PCR. The data show around 270,000 clones, roughly 90% seen once. CDR1 is MNHEY and CDR2 is SVGAGI in the germline V gene. The CDR3 runs to 13 residues. V shed 5 bases and J shed 5 bases, with 10 bases lying between them. Material for sequencing was peripheral blood. The TCR originated in a man between 40 and 49 years old with acute or convalescent COVID-19. V and J are TRBV6-5 and TRBJ1-5; D is ambiguous. This chain's CDR3 is CASSLGADQPQHF. The CDR3 DNA sequence: TGTGCCAGCAGTCTAGGTGCGGATCAGCCCCAGCATTTT.